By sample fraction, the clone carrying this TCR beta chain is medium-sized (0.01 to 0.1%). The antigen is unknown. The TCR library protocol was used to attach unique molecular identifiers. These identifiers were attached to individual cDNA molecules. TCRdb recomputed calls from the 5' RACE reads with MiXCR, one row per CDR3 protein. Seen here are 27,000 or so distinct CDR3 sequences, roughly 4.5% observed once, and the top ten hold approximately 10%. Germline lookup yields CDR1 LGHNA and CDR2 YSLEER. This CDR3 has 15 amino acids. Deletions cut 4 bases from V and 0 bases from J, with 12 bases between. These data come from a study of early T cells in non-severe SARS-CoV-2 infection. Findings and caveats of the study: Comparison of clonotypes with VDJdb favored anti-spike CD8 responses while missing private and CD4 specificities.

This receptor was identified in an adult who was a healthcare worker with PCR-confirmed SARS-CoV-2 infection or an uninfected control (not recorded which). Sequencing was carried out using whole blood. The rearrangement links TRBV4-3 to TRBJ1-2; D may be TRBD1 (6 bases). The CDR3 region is CASSPAQGTNYGYTF. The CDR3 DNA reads TGCGCCAGCAGCCCGGCACAGGGAACTAACTATGGCTACACCTTC.